These 4 T cell receptor beta chains share one sample of origin, sequenced in a study of T cells in Graves' hyperthyroidism and ophthalmopathy. There were TCR beta CDR3 regions amplified from RNA transcripts. The HTBI primer set drove a first-round RT-PCR of the TCR CDR3. One entry per CDR3 protein, called by TCRdb with MiXCR from the multiplex PCR reads. The sample consists of hundreds of thousands of distinct CDR3 sequences, around 15% of them appearing once. The sequenced sample consisted of blood. The source is a woman between 40 and 50 years old with Graves' ophthalmopathy.

This clonotype has at least ten counts. This CDR3 is CASSEEGQGYEQYF. Here the CDR3 DNA reads TGTGCCAGCAGTGAAGAGGGACAGGGCTACGAGCAGTACTTC. The chain uses TRBV2 and TRBJ2-7; TRBD1 agrees at 9 bases. This CDR3 is 14 amino acids long. Unmatched junction bases numbered 1, after V lost 1 base and J lost 3 bases. CDR1 and CDR2 from the germline V gene are SNHLY and FYNNEI. The variable domain in full, completed from reference TRBV2 and TRBJ2-7, reads EPEVTQTPSHQVTQMGQEVILRCVPISNHLYFYWYRQILGQKVEFLVSFYNNEISEKSEIFDDQFSVERPDGSNFTLKIRSTKLEDSAMYFCASSEEGQGYEQYFGPGTRLTVT.

This clonotype has ten or more counts. The chain employs TRBV6-5 and TRBJ1-2, with TRBD1 identical over 11 bases. Trimming at V came to 0 bases and at J to 8 bases, leaving 5 bases not matched to a gene. The CDR3 consists of 15 residues. Germline V gene sequence: CDR1 MNHEY, CDR2 SVGAGI. The CDR3 region has the DNA TGTGCCAGCAGTTACTCCCCAGGACAGGGGGCCGGCTACACCTTC. Its translation: CASSYSPGQGAGYTF.

The chain uses TRBV6-1 and TRBJ2-4; a possible D gene is TRBD2 (6 bases). Trimming shortened V by 2 bases and J by 8 bases, and 10 bases separated the two germline ends. Germline CDR1 MNHNS, CDR2 SASEGT. The length of the CDR3 is 13 residues. CDR3 bases: TGTGCCAGCAGTGAATCACCGGGGGACATTCAGTACTTC. This codes for CASSESPGDIQYF.

The CDR3 coding sequence is TGTGCCACCCTTGGGCTAGCGGGAGTGGCAGATACGCAGTATTTT. Amino acids: CATLGLAGVADTQYF. The J gene is TRBJ2-3, the V gene TRBV27; 10 bases fit TRBD2. V trimming: 10 bases; J trimming: 4 bases; junction bases outside the gene matches: 11. Germline lookup yields CDR1 MNHEY and CDR2 SMNVEV (reference sequence). This CDR3 contains 15 residues.